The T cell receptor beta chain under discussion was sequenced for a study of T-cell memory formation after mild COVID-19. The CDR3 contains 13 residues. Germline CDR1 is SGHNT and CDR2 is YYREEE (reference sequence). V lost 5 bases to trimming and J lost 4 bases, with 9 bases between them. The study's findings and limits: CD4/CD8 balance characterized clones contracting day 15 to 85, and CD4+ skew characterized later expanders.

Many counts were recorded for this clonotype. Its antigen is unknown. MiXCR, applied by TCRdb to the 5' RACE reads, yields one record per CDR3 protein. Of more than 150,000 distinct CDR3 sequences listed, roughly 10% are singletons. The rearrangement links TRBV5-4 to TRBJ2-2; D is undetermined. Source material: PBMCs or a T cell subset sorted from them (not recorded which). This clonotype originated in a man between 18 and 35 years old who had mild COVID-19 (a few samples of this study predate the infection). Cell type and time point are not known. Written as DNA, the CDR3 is TGTGCCAGCAGGAACCCGGGCACCGGGGAGCTGTTTTTT. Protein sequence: CASRNPGTGELFF.